The present T cell receptor (beta chain) was sequenced within a study of cytomegalovirus exposure and HLA in healthy donors. Background on the study: From around 180 million T cells, an earlier analysis saw roughly 110 million unique TCR beta sequences.

With 60 Vbeta and 13 Jbeta primers, the PCR was carried out. Assay used: immunoSEQ multiplex PCR; TCRdb lists only in-frame clones, some missing. Of over 150,000 clones listed, less than 85% are singletons. A note on this clone: The target antigen is unknown.

Findings and limits, study-wide: There were 150 or so TCR beta chains listed as cytomegalovirus-associated. Through in vitro validation, three CMV-associated chains were shown to be specific for CMV antigens.

Germline trimming cut 1 base from V and 0 bases from J; bases unmatched to any gene: 7. Germline V lookup: CDR1 SGHTA, CDR2 FQGNSA. This CDR3 has 19 residues. Sequencing was carried out using PBMCs. The chain joins TRBV7-2 to TRBJ2-6, with TRBD1 matching over 9 bases. The receptor was isolated from a girl between 5 and 17 years old in good health and CMV-seropositive. The CDR3 reads CASSLVRTGALSGANVLTF. The CDR3 DNA sequence: TGTGCCAGCAGCTTAGTAAGGACAGGGGCCCTCTCTGGGGCCAACGTCCTGACTTTC.